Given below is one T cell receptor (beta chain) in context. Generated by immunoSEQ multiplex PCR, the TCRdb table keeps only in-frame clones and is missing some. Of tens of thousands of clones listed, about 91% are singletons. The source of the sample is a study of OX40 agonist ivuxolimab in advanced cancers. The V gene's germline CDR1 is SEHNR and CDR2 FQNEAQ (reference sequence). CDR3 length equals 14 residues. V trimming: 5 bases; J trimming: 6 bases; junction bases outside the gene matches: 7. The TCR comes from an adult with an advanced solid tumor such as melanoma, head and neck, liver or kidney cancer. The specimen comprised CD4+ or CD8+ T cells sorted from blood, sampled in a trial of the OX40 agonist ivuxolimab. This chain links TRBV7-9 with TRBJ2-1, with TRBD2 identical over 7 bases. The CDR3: CASSTNGLVNEQFF. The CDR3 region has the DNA TGTGCCAGCAGCACGAATGGACTAGTCAATGAGCAGTTCTTC.